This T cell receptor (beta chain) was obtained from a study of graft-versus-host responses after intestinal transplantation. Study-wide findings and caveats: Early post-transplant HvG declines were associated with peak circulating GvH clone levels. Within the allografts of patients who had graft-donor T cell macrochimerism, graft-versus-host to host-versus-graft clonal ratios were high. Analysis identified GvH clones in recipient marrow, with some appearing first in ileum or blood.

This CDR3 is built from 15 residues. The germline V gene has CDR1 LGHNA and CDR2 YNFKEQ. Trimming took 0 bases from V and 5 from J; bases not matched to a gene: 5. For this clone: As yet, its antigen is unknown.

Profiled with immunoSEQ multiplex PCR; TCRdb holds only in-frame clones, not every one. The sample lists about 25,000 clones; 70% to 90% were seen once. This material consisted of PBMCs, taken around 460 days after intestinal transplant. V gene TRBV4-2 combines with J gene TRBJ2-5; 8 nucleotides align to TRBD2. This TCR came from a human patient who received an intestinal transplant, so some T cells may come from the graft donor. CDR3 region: CASSQEGRGRETQYF. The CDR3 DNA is TGTGCCAGCAGCCAAGAAGGACGCGGGAGGGAGACCCAGTACTTC.